This T cell receptor (beta chain) originates from a study of CD8 T cells in ankylosing spondylitis. Study results and limitations: Apparently characteristic of ankylosing spondylitis blood was a TCR beta motif (eight highly homologous variants). Clones tied to disease were said to be significantly enriched in matched ankylosing spondylitis synovial fluid.

Of note for this clonotype: As yet, its antigen is unknown.

Germline V CDR1 and CDR2: SGHNT, YYREEE (reference sequence). V was shortened by 1 base and J by 6 bases, with 12 bases between the two germline ends. This CDR3 has 14 residues. TCRdb re-derived calls from the 5' RACE reads in MiXCR, one entry per CDR3 protein. The sample has about 500,000 distinct CDR3 sequences; roughly an eighth are singletons. The rearrangement uses TRBV5-4 and TRBJ2-3; perhaps TRBD1 as D (5 bases). Sequenced input: blood, either unsorted or a sorted T cell fraction (not recorded which). The TCR comes from a male donor with ankylosing spondylitis. The CDR3 DNA reads as TGTGCCAGCAGCTTGCTGCAGGGATCGGATACGCAGTATTTT. Protein product: CASSLLQGSDTQYF.